The T cell receptor (beta chain) described here comes from a study of cytomegalovirus exposure and HLA in healthy donors. Study-level findings and limits: Among the most significant clusters, several appeared linked to common viral pathogens in a later analysis. Investigators reported 150 to 200 TCR beta chains as tied to cytomegalovirus. TCR beta sequences reportedly predicted most subjects' HLA-A and HLA-B alleles accurately.

A note on this clone: What it recognizes is unknown.

60 Vbeta and 13 Jbeta primers were used in PCR. The protocol was immunoSEQ multiplex PCR, while the TCRdb copy is restricted to in-frame clones and leaves out a portion. The data show around 96,000 clones, 65% to 80% seen once. From germline, CDR1 is SGHVS and CDR2 FNYEAQ. The CDR3 is made up of 17 amino acids. Trimming took 0 bases from V and 0 from J, leaving 9 bases between them. The rearrangement joins TRBV7-6 to TRBJ2-6; the D is unclear. Sequenced material: PBMCs. This sequence was found in a man aged 30 to 39 in good health and CMV-seropositive. The CDR3 spells CASSLAVWASGANVLTF. CDR3 coding DNA: TGTGCCAGCAGCTTAGCGGTCTGGGCCTCTGGGGCCAACGTCCTGACTTTC.